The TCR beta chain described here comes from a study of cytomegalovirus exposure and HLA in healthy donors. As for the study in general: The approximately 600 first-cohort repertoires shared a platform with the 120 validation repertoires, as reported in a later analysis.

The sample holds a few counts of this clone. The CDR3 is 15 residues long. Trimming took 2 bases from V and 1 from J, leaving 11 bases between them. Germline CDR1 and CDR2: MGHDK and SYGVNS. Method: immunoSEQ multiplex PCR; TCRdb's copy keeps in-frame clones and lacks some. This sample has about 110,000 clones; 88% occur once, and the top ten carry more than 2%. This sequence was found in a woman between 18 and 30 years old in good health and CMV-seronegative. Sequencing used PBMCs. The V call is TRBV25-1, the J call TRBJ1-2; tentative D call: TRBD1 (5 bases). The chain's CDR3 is CASSERGGNNYGYTF. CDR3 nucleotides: TGTGCCAGCAGTGAACGGGGGGGGAATAACTATGGCTACACCTTC.